A selection of T cell receptor beta chains follows, all from one sample in a study of T-cell reconstitution after alpha-beta-depleted transplantation in children. TCRdb reprocessed the PCR reads with MiXCR, giving one entry per CDR3 protein. The data hold 750,000 to 950,000 distinct CDR3 sequences, with roughly 15% observed a single time. Sequences were derived from PBMCs, mostly from graft donor cells, sampled 360 days after TCRalphabeta/CD19-depleted stem cell transplant. The receptors originated from a male patient aged 10 to 17 who had a stem cell transplant for acute lymphoblastic leukemia, so the T cells may come from the graft donor. Both conserved end residues are part of each CDR3. A D gene is named only where the DNA matches it firmly. A row's size may be missing; if present it is once, few, many or a size class.

few TRBJ1-4 - TRBV29-1 TGCAGCGGGATGAAGGGTGCGCAAGAAAAACTGTTTTTT CSGMKGAQEKLFF
- TRBJ2-7 TRBD1 TRBV5-6 TGTGCCAGCAGCTCTGGGTGGGACAGCCCTTCCTACGAGCAGTACTTC CASSSGWDSPSYEQYF
- TRBJ2-3 - TRBV2 TGTGCCAGCAGTGAAAGTCTGGGTACGCAGTATTTT CASSESLGTQYF
- TRBJ2-2 - TRBV7-8 TGTGCCCTACCCGGCCTTATGACCGGGGAGCTGTTTTTT CALPGLMTGELFF
- TRBJ2-7 - TRBV7-6 TGTGCCAGCAGCTTACTCCCTGAGGGCTACGAGCAGTACTTC CASSLLPEGYEQYF
- TRBJ2-1 - TRBV5-1 TGCGCCAGCAGCTGGCTTTTGAGCTCCTACAATGAGCAGTTCTTC CASSWLLSSYNEQFF
few TRBJ2-1 TRBD2 TRBV5-1 TGCGCCAGCAGCTGGTGGACTAGCGGAATCCTCTACAATGAGCAGTTCTTC CASSWWTSGILYNEQFF
- TRBJ1-4 TRBD1 TRBV20-1 TGCAGTGCAAAGATCCCCGGGACAGGGACCGAAAAACTGTTTTTT CSAKIPGTGTEKLFF
- TRBJ2-2 TRBD2 TRBV19 TGTGCCAGTAGTATTTTCGGACTAGGTGCCCGGGGGAACACCGGGGAGCTGTTTTTT CASSIFGLGARGNTGELFF
many TRBJ2-1 TRBD2 TRBV9 TGTGCCAGCAGCGTAGGCCCAGCGGGGGGGGACAATGAGCAGTTCTTC CASSVGPAGGDNEQFF
- TRBJ2-3 - TRBV5-6 TGTGCCAGCAGCTTGGGCAGGGGTTTAACACAGATATATACGCAGTATTTT CASSLGRGLTQIYTQYF
- TRBJ2-2 - TRBV12-2 TGTGCAAGTCGGCTGCGGGGCAGCCTCCCTAGGGGGGAGCTGTTTTTT CASRLRGSLPRGELFF
- TRBJ2-1 - TRBV11-1 TGTGCCAGCAGCTTAGGCCCTCCCCGTGGGGGTTACAATGAGCAGTTCTTC CASSLGPPRGGYNEQFF
once TRBJ2-1 - TRBV4-2 TGTGCCAGCAGCCAAGGAAGCGTCACCAATGAGCAGTTCTTC CASSQGSVTNEQFF
- TRBJ1-2 - TRBV11-2 TGTGCCAGCAGGTTCCCCAGAGTCTCTGAGGGCTACACCTTC CASRFPRVSEGYTF
few TRBJ2-1 TRBD2 TRBV7-1 TGTGCCAGCAGCCCTGAGCGGGAATTTTACAATGAGCAGTTCTTC CASSPEREFYNEQFF
few TRBJ2-1 - TRBV10-3 TGTGCCAACCGGGCGAGTAGTTCCAATGAGCAGTTCTTC CANRASSSNEQFF
few TRBJ1-5 - TRBV7-6 TGTGCCAGCAGCTTAGGGATGGAGCAGCCCCAGCATTTT CASSLGMEQPQHF
- TRBJ2-2 - TRBV3-1 TGTGCCAGCAGCCGAAGCGTAGCTACCGGGGAGCTGTTTTTT CASSRSVATGELFF
many TRBJ2-7 - TRBV3-1 TGTGCCAGCAGCCAATGGGGGACCAAACGGAGGGGATACGAGCAGTACTTC CASSQWGTKRRGYEQYF
few TRBJ2-6 - TRBV4-1 TGCGCCAGCAGCCACCCGACAGGAACCGGGGCCAACGTCCTGACTTTC CASSHPTGTGANVLTF
- TRBJ2-3 TRBD1 TRBV9 TGTGCCAGCAGCGCTCGACCCCCTCGGACAGGCTTTTTTGATACGCAGTATTTT CASSARPPRTGFFDTQYF
few TRBJ1-5 TRBD1 TRBV5-1 TGCGCCAGCAGCAGGGGACAGGGACAGCCCCAGCATTTT CASSRGQGQPQHF
few TRBJ2-1 - TRBV5-1 TGCGCCTCACGACAAGGACAAACGACGTCTTCCGAGCAGTTCTTC CASRQGQTTSSEQFF
- TRBJ2-1 TRBD1 TRBV12-3/TRBV12-4 TGTGCCAGCAGTCTTGGACAGGCCAAGAACAATGAGCAGTTCTTC CASSLGQAKNNEQFF
many TRBJ2-5 - TRBV2 TGTGCCAGCAGTGAAGAGGCGGTACAAGAGACCCAGTACTTC CASSEEAVQETQYF
- TRBJ2-2 - TRBV2 TGTGCCAGCCACCTATACACCGGGGAGCTGTTTTTT CASHLYTGELFF
- TRBJ2-7 TRBD1 TRBV29-1 TGCAGCGTCGCAACCTATCCGACAGGGGCCCAAGCCGAGCAGTACTTC CSVATYPTGAQAEQYF
many TRBJ2-2 TRBD2 TRBV12-3/TRBV12-4 TGTGCCGCAGCGAGGACTAGCGGAAGGACCGGGGAGCTGTTTTTT CAAARTSGRTGELFF
many TRBJ1-2 - TRBV12-3/TRBV12-4 TGTGCCAGCAGTTTAAGACAGCAAACTAACTATGGCTACACCTTC CASSLRQQTNYGYTF
- TRBJ2-7 TRBD2 TRBV18 TGTGCCAGCTCACCAGCAATAGCGGGACACTACGAGCAGTACTTC CASSPAIAGHYEQYF
many TRBJ1-1 - TRBV5-4 TGTGCCAGCAGCTTCGGCAGGAACACTGAAGCTTTCTTT CASSFGRNTEAFF
- TRBJ1-1 - TRBV27 TGTGCCAGCAGTTACTACCCGATAGCGAACACTGAAGCTTTCTTT CASSYYPIANTEAFF
few TRBJ2-1 TRBD2 TRBV7-7 TGTGCCAGCAGCCTCGGGCGGACTAGTGTCTACAATGAGCAGTTCTTC CASSLGRTSVYNEQFF
few TRBJ1-4 - TRBV3-1 TGTGCCAGCAGCCTTAGGACTCAGGGACGACTCGAAAAACTGTTTTTT CASSLRTQGRLEKLFF
many TRBJ1-4 TRBD1 TRBV10-3 TGTGCCGCCGGGCCCGGGACAGGGCTGGGAAAACTGTTTTTT CAAGPGTGLGKLFF
- TRBJ2-7 TRBD2 TRBV5-1 TGCGCCAGCAGCATACCCGGGACTAGCGGGAGGGAGGTGCAGTACTTC CASSIPGTSGREVQYF
few TRBJ2-3 TRBD2 TRBV5-1 TGCGCCAGCAGCTTGGCGGGGACTAGCGGGAGCCCAGATACGCAGTATTTT CASSLAGTSGSPDTQYF
many TRBJ2-1 TRBD2 TRBV29-1 TGCAGCGTCCGGCGGACTAGCGGGAGGATTAGTGAGCAGTTCTTC CSVRRTSGRISEQFF
few TRBJ2-3 - TRBV10-3 TGTGCCATCAGCCACCCGGGTAGCACAGATACGCAGTATTTT CAISHPGSTDTQYF
- TRBJ2-2 TRBD1 TRBV13 TGTGCCAGCAGCTTCAGGGGGCGGATGGCCGGGGAGCTGTTTTTT CASSFRGRMAGELFF
- TRBJ1-1 - TRBV20-1 TGCAGTGCCCCGAACCGATTAATGAACACTGAAGCTTTCTTT CSAPNRLMNTEAFF
- TRBJ2-1 - TRBV7-9 TGTGCCAGCAGCTTCGGCGGGCTTGAGCAGTTCTTC CASSFGGLEQFF
many TRBJ2-3 - TRBV20-1 TGCAGTGCTAGACCATCCCTCAGGCCGTTTTCCCGTGATACGCAGTATTTT CSARPSLRPFSRDTQYF
few TRBJ1-2 - TRBV5-1 TGCGCCAGCAGCCCCGTCAGGGCCAACTATGGCTACACCTTC CASSPVRANYGYTF
- TRBJ1-4 - TRBV6-1 TGTGCCAGCAGCCCTTGGGGGACGAATGAAAAACTGTTTTTT CASSPWGTNEKLFF
- TRBJ2-5 TRBD1 TRBV6-5 TGTGCCAGCAGTCTACTATGGACAGGGGGCGCGGAGACCCAGTACTTC CASSLLWTGGAETQYF
few TRBJ1-2 - TRBV7-8 TGTGCCAGCAGCGGACCCGGCTATGGCTACACCTTC CASSGPGYGYTF
- TRBJ1-1 TRBD1 TRBV7-9 TGTGCCAGCAGCCTACAGGACAGGGGGCGAAAAGCTTTCTTT CASSLQDRGRKAFF
- TRBJ2-1 - TRBV27 TGTGCCAGCAGTGGGATCCTACTAGCCAGTAACAATGAGCAGTTCTTC CASSGILLASNNEQFF
- TRBJ2-1 TRBD2 TRBV7-2 TGTGCCAGCAGCCACCTATTAGCGGGAGGGAGTTACAATGAGCAGTTCTTC CASSHLLAGGSYNEQFF